One T cell receptor (beta chain) is described in this entry. Its antigen is still unknown. Trimming pared 5 bases from V and 1 base from J, leaving 13 bases between. The CDR3 runs to 15 residues. Germline loops: CDR1 MNHNS, CDR2 SASEGT. Every donor, a Caucasian adult, lived in Nashville, Tennessee. The data are from a study of shared clonotypes between healthy human individuals. About the study: Three plates each covered CD4 naive and memory; CD8 naive two, CD8 memory one. General study results and limits: Represented genetic and exposure-history diversity was restricted by having few donors.

Authors' analysis steps: With immunoSEQ giving junction-only sequences and no quality scores, filtering differed. Profiling relied on immunoSEQ multiplex PCR, and the TCRdb table lists in-frame clones only, not all of them. V and J calls and clone size are copied from that table; D and trimming were computed from the DNA. Found here are a few hundred thousand clones, around 90% of them singletons; the top ten hold about a sixth. The sequence was collected from a man aged 18 to 30 in good health. Specimen: memory CD8+ T cells sorted from blood. Subset described: CD45RO+ cells pooled with CCR7-negative TemRA cells. The chain has TRBV6-1 and TRBJ2-3, with D possibly TRBD2 on 5 matching bases. CDR3 protein: CASSNPSTGTDTQYF. DNA of the CDR3: TGTGCCAGCAGTAACCCTAGCACAGGCACAGATACGCAGTATTTT.